Below, one T cell receptor beta chain is given with its context. This entry comes from a study of T cell changes during pregnancy in multiple sclerosis. Only in-frame clones appear in the TCRdb table, and some are missing; sequencing was by immunoSEQ multiplex PCR. The data contain tens of thousands of clones, 92% of them singletons. This CDR3 has 17 residues. V shed 2 bases and J 1 base; nucleotides not matched to a gene: 8. The germline CDR1 and CDR2 sequences are SGHDT and YYEEEE. The sequence was collected from a female donor in good health, enrolled as a control in a pregnancy study. The V and J genes are TRBV5-6 and TRBJ1-3, with 8 bases fitting TRBD1. The starting material was peripheral blood, obtained in the third trimester of pregnancy. The CDR3 DNA follows: TGTGCCAGCAGCTTAAGGCAGGGGGCCACTTCTGGAAACACCATATATTTT. Its protein product is CASSLRQGATSGNTIYF.